The 25 T cell receptor beta chains listed next were all sequenced from one sample in a study of T cell responses to AZD1222 COVID-19 vaccine. TCRdb's copy holds only in-frame clones and misses some; the assay was immunoSEQ multiplex PCR. Among some 90,000 clones listed, about 88% were seen once. The sequencing used peripheral blood, collected on day 0 of AZD1222 vaccination. The receptors stem from an adult in good health.

J is TRBJ2-7 and V is TRBV29-1; no clear D gene. Trimming took off 6 bases at V and 2 bases at J, with 8 bases between the two ends. Looked up from germline, CDR1 is SQVTM and CDR2 is ANQGSEA. The CDR3 sequence is 11 residues long. The CDR3 region is CSVYSPYEQYF. The CDR3 bases are TGCAGCGTGTACAGTCCCTACGAGCAGTACTTC.

The gene calls are TRBV10-3 and TRBJ2-3; 7 nucleotides align to TRBD1. There are 13 residues in the CDR3. The J segment lost 1 base and the V segment lost 11 bases, leaving 6 bases of the junction unmatched. Germline V lookup: CDR1 ENHRY, CDR2 SYGVKD. CDR3 loop: CAARDRGTDTQYF. CDR3 DNA sequence: TGTGCCGCCCGGGACAGAGGCACAGATACGCAGTATTTT.

This chain joins TRBV3-1 (or the pseudogene TRBV3-2) and TRBJ1-1; no clear D. This CDR3 has 14 amino acids. The germline gives CDR1 LGHDT, CDR2 YNNKEL (reference sequence). The ends were cut back, 4 bases at V and 6 bases at J, with 15 bases in the middle. The CDR3 region is CASSPETRAAEAFF. CDR3 nucleotides: TGTGCCAGCAGCCCCGAGACGCGGGCCGCTGAAGCTTTCTTT.

The J gene is TRBJ1-6, the V gene TRBV28; TRBD1 matches at 9 bases. Germline V gives CDR1 MDHEN, CDR2 SYDVKM. The CDR3 is 14 amino acids. The junction had 4 bases not matched to a gene; V was cut back by 5 bases and J by 8 bases. The CDR3 here is CASSPGTGHSPLHF. The CDR3 DNA is TGTGCCAGCAGTCCGGGGACAGGGCATTCACCCCTCCACTTT.

The V call is TRBV9, the J call TRBJ2-1; 10 bases align to TRBD2. This CDR3 is built from 16 residues. V lost 0 bases, J lost 5 bases, and 5 bases stayed unmatched. CDR1 and CDR2 from the germline V gene are SGDLS and YYNGEE. The CDR3 bases are TGTGCCAGCAGCGTAGATCCCGGACTAGCGGACAATGAGCAGTTCTTC. Translation: CASSVDPGLADNEQFF. The full variable domain, rest sourced from reference TRBV9 and TRBJ2-1, is DSGVTQTPKHLITATGQRVTLRCSPRSGDLSVYWYQQSLDQGLQFLIQYYNGEERAKGNILERFSAQQFPDLHSELNLSSLELGDSALYFCASSVDPGLADNEQFFGPGTRLTVL.

The rearrangement joins TRBV24-1 to TRBJ2-7; D may be TRBD2 (6 bases). Germline V gene sequence: CDR1 KGHDR, CDR2 SFDVKD. Trimming pared 3 bases from V and 0 bases from J, leaving 11 bases between. The CDR3 totals 15 residues. CDR3 DNA: TGTGCCACCAGTGATAACGGAGCGGGCTCCTACGAGCAGTACTTC. Translated, it gives CATSDNGAGSYEQYF.

The chain joins TRBV19 to TRBJ2-7; perhaps TRBD1 as D (5 bases). In germline, CDR1 is LNHDA, CDR2 SQIVND (reference sequence). The CDR3 extends over 15 amino acids. The V gene lost 3 bases and the J gene lost 2 bases, with 14 bases spanning the gap. For the CDR3, the DNA is TGTGCCAGTAGTATGGGGCAGGGTGAGGCCTACGAGCAGTACTTC. It is translated as CASSMGQGEAYEQYF.

The chain joins TRBV6-2 or TRBV6-3 to TRBJ1-1; D is perhaps TRBD1 (5 bases). The V gene's germline CDR1 is MNHEY and CDR2 SVGEGT. Trimming pared 4 bases from V and 4 bases from J, leaving 13 bases between. The CDR3 runs 14 residues. DNA of the CDR3: TGTGCCAGCAGTTTCCGAGGGGCGAGCACTGAAGCTTTCTTT. Amino acid sequence: CASSFRGASTEAFF.

The chain combines TRBV21-1 with TRBJ1-4. TRBV21-1 is an annotated pseudogene. The CDR3 has 13 residues. The CDR3 DNA reads as TGTGCCAGCAGCAAACCTGGTGGACGGGGGGGATTTTTT. Residues: CASSKPGGRGGFF.

This clone was counted once. The gene calls are TRBV4-3 and TRBJ2-7; TRBD2 matches 10 bases. The CDR3 is 15 amino acids. The V segment lost 0 bases and the J segment 5 bases; nucleotides outside the gene matches: 4. CDR1 is LGHNA, CDR2 YSLEER, per germline. Here the CDR3 DNA reads TGCGCCAGCAGCCAAGAAGCTAGCGGGAGACACGAGCAGTACTTC. Translated: CASSQEASGRHEQYF.

The chain links TRBV28 to TRBJ1-4, with a tentative D call TRBD1 (5 bases). The CDR3 is made up of 14 amino acids. Trimming removed 6 bases from V and 4 bases from J, with 12 bases in between. Per germline, CDR1 MDHEN and CDR2 SYDVKM. The CDR3 coding sequence is TGTGCCAGCAGGACGGGGGGAAGTAATGAAAAACTGTTTTTT. This gives the protein CASRTGGSNEKLFF.

J is TRBJ1-1 and V is TRBV19; 8 bases align to TRBD1. The length of the CDR3 is 15 residues. Germline CDR1 reads LNHDA; CDR2 reads SQIVND (reference sequence). The V gene end was trimmed by 3 bases and the J gene end by 1 base; junction bases not matched to a gene: 4. Here the CDR3 reads CASSIITGGNTEAFF. The CDR3 DNA follows: TGTGCCAGTAGTATTATAACAGGGGGGAACACTGAAGCTTTCTTT.

The chain carries TRBV7-9 and TRBJ2-2; maybe TRBD1 (6 bases). The CDR3 has 16 residues. Germline CDR1 reads SEHNR; CDR2 reads FQNEAQ (reference sequence). With 5 bases removed from V and 2 bases from J, the gap between germline ends came to 15 bases. CDR3 DNA: TGTGCCAGCAGCCGTTGGGGACACCCAAACACCGGGGAGCTGTTTTTT. Amino acid sequence: CASSRWGHPNTGELFF.

The gene calls are TRBV27 and TRBJ2-3, with TRBD2 identical over 9 bases. Losses at the gene ends were 2 bases for V and 3 bases for J; bases not matched to a gene: 15. Germline V gives CDR1 MNHEY, CDR2 SMNVEV (reference sequence). This CDR3 has 19 residues. CDR3 DNA: TGTGCCAGCAGTTTAAGGACCCCTCTAGCGGGAAGCGGAACAGATACGCAGTATTTT. It yields the protein CASSLRTPLAGSGTDTQYF.

This clone was picked up one time. V gene TRBV28 combines with J gene TRBJ2-1; D unresolved. Germline V gene sequence: CDR1 MDHEN, CDR2 SYDVKM. The CDR3 is 12 residues long. V was pared by 3 bases and J by 9 bases, with 9 bases between. The CDR3 nucleotides are TGTGCCAGCAGTTTTTACCCAGGTGAGCAGTTCTTC. Translated, it gives CASSFYPGEQFF.

V is TRBV25-1 and J is TRBJ2-7; D remains unclear. V was shortened by 2 bases and J by 2 bases, with 13 bases between the two germline ends. Germline V gives CDR1 MGHDK, CDR2 SYGVNS. The CDR3 totals 15 residues. The CDR3 here is CASSEGQAPPYEQYF. Written as DNA, the CDR3 is TGTGCCAGCAGTGAAGGGCAGGCACCTCCCTACGAGCAGTACTTC.

This clone was seen once. This chain links TRBV27 with TRBJ2-7; D may be TRBD1 or TRBD2 (5 bases each). Germline-derived CDR1 and CDR2 are MNHEY and SMNVEV (reference sequence). This CDR3 comprises 15 residues. V was clipped by 7 bases and J by 3 bases, with 19 bases between them. In DNA form, the CDR3 reads TGTGCCAGCAACCGTTTGGAGGCAGGGTTCTACGAGCAGTACTTC. It translates to CASNRLEAGFYEQYF.

This clone was seen only once. CDR3 residues: CASSGGQGVHQPQHF. The CDR3 bases are TGTGCCAGCAGTGGCGGACAGGGGGTGCATCAGCCCCAGCATTTT. The gene calls are TRBV2 and TRBJ1-5; 10 bases match TRBD1. J lost 5 bases, V lost 4 bases, and 5 bases had no gene match. CDR1 SNHLY and CDR2 FYNNEI come from the germline V gene. The CDR3 totals 15 residues.

This sequence joins TRBV10-3 and TRBJ1-2; 9 bases agree with TRBD1. The germline V gene has CDR1 ENHRY and CDR2 SYGVKD. V lost 5 bases and J lost 2; bases outside the gene matches: 3. The CDR3 is made up of 14 amino acids. CDR3 sequence reads: CAISPGQGNYGYTF. The CDR3 DNA reads TGTGCCATCAGTCCGGGACAGGGAAACTATGGCTACACCTTC.

This chain uses TRBV14 with TRBJ1-1; D is perhaps TRBD1 (6 bases). Deletions cut 4 bases from V and 8 bases from J, with 17 bases between. This CDR3 comprises 14 residues. Looked up from germline, CDR1 is SGHDN and CDR2 is FVKESK. The CDR3 DNA follows: TGTGCCAGCAGCCCCCCGGCTCGGGGGGCCGAAGCTTTCTTT. Translation: CASSPPARGAEAFF.

This clone was picked up one time. J is TRBJ1-5 and V is TRBV19; D is possibly TRBD1 (5 bases). CDR1 and CDR2 (germline): LNHDA, SQIVND (reference sequence). V gave up 6 bases and J gave up 9 bases, with 12 bases separating them. The length of the CDR3 is 12 residues. The CDR3 reads CASSTRDWPQHF. The CDR3 DNA is TGTGCCAGTAGCACCAGGGATTGGCCCCAGCATTTT.

The DNA for the CDR3 is TGTGCCAGCAGCTCCCCACTGGGGCGGGGGTTGAACACTGAAGCTTTCTTT. It specifies CASSSPLGRGLNTEAFF. The V and J genes are TRBV13 and TRBJ1-1, with D possibly matching TRBD1 (5 bases). The CDR3 covers 17 residues. Germline lookup yields CDR1 PRHDT and CDR2 FYEKMQ (reference sequence). V lost 4 bases, J lost 0 bases, and 18 bases lay in between.

The chain is built from TRBV6-5 and TRBJ2-1; 7 nucleotides align to TRBD1. After removal of 0 bases from V and 2 bases from J, the junction contained 1 base not matched to a gene. The CDR3 contains 15 residues. Germline V lookup: CDR1 MNHEY, CDR2 SVGAGI. The CDR3 DNA reads as TGTGCCAGCAGTTACTCGGGACAGACCTACAATGAGCAGTTCTTC. As protein: CASSYSGQTYNEQFF.

The chain combines TRBV20-1 with TRBJ1-6, with 8 bases that match TRBD1. Trimming took 3 bases from V and 7 from J; bases not matched to a gene: 11. The CDR3 is made up of 16 amino acids. Germline assignment: CDR1 DFQATT and CDR2 SNEGSKA (reference sequence). The CDR3 protein is CSASPGQGVWNSPLHF. The CDR3 coding sequence is TGCAGTGCTAGTCCAGGACAGGGCGTCTGGAATTCACCCCTCCACTTT.

The genes are TRBV28 and TRBJ2-6; D unclear. Germline loops: CDR1 MDHEN, CDR2 SYDVKM. The CDR3 is 16 amino acids. The V end was cut by 1 base, the J end by 1 base, with 8 bases between. This chain's CDR3 is CASSLFWGSGANVLTF. Written as DNA, the CDR3 is TGTGCCAGCAGTTTATTCTGGGGATCTGGGGCCAACGTCCTGACTTTC.